This TCR beta chain is drawn from a study of T cell changes during pregnancy in multiple sclerosis. Method: immunoSEQ multiplex PCR; TCRdb's copy keeps in-frame clones and lacks some. The sample lists 40,000 to 45,000 clones, roughly nine tenths occurring once. Per germline, CDR1 MRHNA and CDR2 SNTAGT. J gave up 4 bases and V 3 bases, and 2 bases lay outside the gene matches. This CDR3 comprises 15 residues. The TCR sequence derives from a female donor with multiple sclerosis, enrolled in a pregnancy study. This chain joins TRBV6-4 and TRBJ2-3; 12 bases align to TRBD1. Specimen: CD4+ T cells from peripheral blood mononuclear cells, collected in the first trimester of pregnancy. CDR3 sequence: CASSEGTGGADTQYF. In nucleotides, the CDR3 is TGTGCCAGCAGTGAGGGGACAGGGGGCGCAGATACGCAGTATTTT.